The 12 T cell receptor beta chains below were found in one sample sequenced in a study of shared clonotypes between healthy human individuals. Produced via immunoSEQ multiplex PCR; TCRdb's table is partial and in-frame only. The data contain roughly 300,000 clones, more than 75% of them singletons. Specimen: memory CD8+ T cells sorted from blood. Subset indicated: CD45RO+ cells pooled with CCR7-negative TemRA cells. The receptors derive from a man between 18 and 35 years old in good health.

This sequence joins TRBV7-9 and TRBJ2-2; 9 nucleotides line up with TRBD1. The V segment lost 5 bases and the J segment 6 bases; nucleotides outside the gene matches: 4. Looked up from germline, CDR1 is SEHNR and CDR2 is FQNEAQ (reference sequence). The CDR3 consists of 14 residues. The CDR3 DNA follows: TGTGCCAGCAGCCACCGGGACAGGGCCGGGGAGCTGTTTTTT. Encoded protein: CASSHRDRAGELFF.

The chain employs TRBV30 and TRBJ2-6, with D tentatively TRBD1 (5 bases). The CDR3 has 16 residues. Germline CDR1 GTSNPN, CDR2 SVGIG (reference sequence). V was clipped by 0 bases and J by 2 bases, with 11 bases between them. The CDR3 region is CAWSVPAGPGANVLTF. The CDR3 DNA follows: TGTGCCTGGAGTGTACCAGCAGGGCCTGGGGCCAACGTCCTGACTTTC.

The chain employs TRBV5-6 and TRBJ2-7; no definite D call. V lost 4 bases and J lost 2, with 4 bases in between. Looked up from germline, CDR1 is SGHDT and CDR2 is YYEEEE. This CDR3 contains 11 residues. The CDR3 DNA reads TGTGCCAGCAGCGTGACCTACGAGCAGTACTTC. The encoded protein is CASSVTYEQYF.

This chain joins TRBV10-3 and TRBJ2-7, with D unclear. The CDR3 length is 11 residues. Germline CDR1 ENHRY, CDR2 SYGVKD. V was shortened by 8 bases and J by 0 bases, with 5 bases between the two germline ends. CDR3 DNA sequence: TGTGCCATCGGCGGCTCCTACGAGCAGTACTTC. Translating it yields CAIGGSYEQYF.

The V call is TRBV4-1, the J call TRBJ2-6; D is unresolved. The length of the CDR3 is 14 residues. Between the trimmed V and J ends, which lost 3 bases and 2 bases, there was a span of 5 bases. Germline CDR1 is MGHRA and CDR2 is YSYEKL. In nucleotides, the CDR3 is TGCGCCAGCAGCCAGGTAGCTGGGGCCAACGTCCTGACTTTC. It codes for CASSQVAGANVLTF.

The chain joins TRBV7-8 to TRBJ1-3, with a possible D match to TRBD1 (6 bases). This CDR3 has 14 amino acids. V was cut by 2 bases and J by 4 bases, with 9 bases left in between. CDR1 and CDR2 (germline): SGHVS, FQNEAQ. CDR3 sequence: CASSLRGPGNTIYF. The CDR3 region has the DNA TGTGCCAGCAGCTTACGGGGGCCGGGAAACACCATATATTTT.

This chain uses TRBV4-3 with TRBJ2-1, with 8 bases that match TRBD2. V shed 0 bases and J 2 bases; nucleotides not matched to a gene: 0. CDR3 length: 15 amino acids. Germline V gene data show CDR1 as LGHNA and CDR2 as YSLEER. CDR3 sequence: CASSQDSGTYNEQFF. Here the CDR3 DNA reads TGCGCCAGCAGCCAAGATAGCGGGACCTACAATGAGCAGTTCTTC.

V gene TRBV5-6 combines with J gene TRBJ2-1; 7 bases match TRBD1. The CDR3 runs to 17 residues. The trim removed 4 bases at V and 5 bases at J, leaving 15 bases unmatched. Germline V gene data show CDR1 as SGHDT and CDR2 as YYEEEE. CDR3 in DNA: TGTGCCAGCAGCCCACAAGGCCCCGGGACAGAAAACAATGAGCAGTTCTTC. Translating gives CASSPQGPGTENNEQFF.

This rearrangement joins TRBV27 to TRBJ1-2, with TRBD1 as a possible D gene (6 bases). Germline lookup yields CDR1 MNHEY and CDR2 SMNVEV (reference sequence). V shed 3 bases and J shed 6 bases, with 17 bases lying between them. The CDR3 contains 15 residues. The CDR3 nucleotides read TGTGCCAGCAGTTTCTTTATGGCCCACAGGGATGGCTACACCTTC. Its translation is CASSFFMAHRDGYTF.

This rearrangement joins TRBV5-4 to TRBJ1-6, with 7 bases lining up with TRBD1. Per germline, CDR1 SGHNT and CDR2 YYREEE (reference sequence). The length of the CDR3 is 14 residues. V trimming: 5 bases; J trimming: 8 bases; junction bases outside the gene matches: 7. CDR3 DNA sequence: TGTGCCAGCAGGCCCGGGACAGAATATTCACCCCTCCACTTT. It specifies CASRPGTEYSPLHF.

The chain joins TRBV7-9 to TRBJ2-7; D may be TRBD2 (5 bases). The CDR3 covers 13 residues. Germline V lookup: CDR1 SEHNR, CDR2 FQNEAQ (reference sequence). V lost 6 bases and J 1 base, leaving 10 bases between the germline ends. As DNA, the CDR3 is TGTGCCAGCAGTCGAGGGTGGTCCTACGAGCAGTACTTC. It encodes CASSRGWSYEQYF.

This chain joins TRBV4-1 and TRBJ1-5, with D tentatively TRBD1 (6 bases). Trimming took 0 bases from V and 3 from J, leaving 15 bases between them. The CDR3 has 17 amino acids. Looked up from germline, CDR1 is MGHRA and CDR2 is YSYEKL. The CDR3 DNA reads TGCGCCAGCAGCCAAGACAGGGGACCCTATTTCAATCAGCCCCAGCATTTT. It codes for CASSQDRGPYFNQPQHF.